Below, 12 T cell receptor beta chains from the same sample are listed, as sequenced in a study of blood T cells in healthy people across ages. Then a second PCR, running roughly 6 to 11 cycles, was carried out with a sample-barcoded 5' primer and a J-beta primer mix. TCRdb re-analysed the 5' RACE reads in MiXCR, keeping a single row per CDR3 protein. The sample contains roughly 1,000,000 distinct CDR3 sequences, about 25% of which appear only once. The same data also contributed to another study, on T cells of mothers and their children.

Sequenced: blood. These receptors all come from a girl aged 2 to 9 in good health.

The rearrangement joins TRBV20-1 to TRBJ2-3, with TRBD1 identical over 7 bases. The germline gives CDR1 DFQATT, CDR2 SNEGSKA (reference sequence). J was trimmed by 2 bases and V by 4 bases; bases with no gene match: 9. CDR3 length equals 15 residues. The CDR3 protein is CSATHRGYSTDTQYF. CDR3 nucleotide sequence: TGCAGTGCTACCCACAGGGGATATTCCACAGATACGCAGTATTTT.

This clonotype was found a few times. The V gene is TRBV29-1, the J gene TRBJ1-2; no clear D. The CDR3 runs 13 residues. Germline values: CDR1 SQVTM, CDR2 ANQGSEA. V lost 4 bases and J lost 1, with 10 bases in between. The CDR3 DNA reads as TGCAGCGTTGCACAGCGACTTAACTATGGCTACACCTTC. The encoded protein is CSVAQRLNYGYTF.

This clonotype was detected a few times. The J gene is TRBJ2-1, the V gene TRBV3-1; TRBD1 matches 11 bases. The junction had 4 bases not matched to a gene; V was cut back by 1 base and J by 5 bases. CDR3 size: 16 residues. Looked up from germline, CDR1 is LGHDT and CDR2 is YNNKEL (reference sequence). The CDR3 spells CASSQAGTGGHNEQFF. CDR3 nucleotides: TGTGCCAGCAGCCAAGCAGGGACAGGGGGTCACAATGAGCAGTTCTTC.

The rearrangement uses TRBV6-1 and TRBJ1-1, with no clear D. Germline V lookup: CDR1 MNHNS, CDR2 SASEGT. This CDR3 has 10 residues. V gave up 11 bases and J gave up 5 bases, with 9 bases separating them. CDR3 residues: CAALLTEAFF. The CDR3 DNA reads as TGTGCCGCCCTACTAACTGAAGCTTTCTTT.

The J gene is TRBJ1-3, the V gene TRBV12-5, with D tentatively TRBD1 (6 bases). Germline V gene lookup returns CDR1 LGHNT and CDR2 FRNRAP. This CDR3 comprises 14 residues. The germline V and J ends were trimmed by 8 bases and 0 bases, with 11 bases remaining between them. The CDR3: CASNQGISGNTIYF. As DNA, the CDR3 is TGTGCTAGTAATCAGGGGATCTCTGGAAACACCATATATTTT. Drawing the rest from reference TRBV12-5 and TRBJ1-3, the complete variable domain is DARVTQTPRHKVTEMGQEVTMRCQPILGHNTVFWYRQTMMQGLELLAYFRNRAPLDDSGMPKDRFSAEMPDATLATLKIQPSEPRDSAVYFCASNQGISGNTIYFGEGSWLTVV.

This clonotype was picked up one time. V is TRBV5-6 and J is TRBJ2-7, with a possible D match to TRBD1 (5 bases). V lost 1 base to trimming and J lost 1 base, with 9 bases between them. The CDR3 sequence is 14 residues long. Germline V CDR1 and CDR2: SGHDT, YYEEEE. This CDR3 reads CASSLRQNSYEQYF. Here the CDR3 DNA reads TGTGCCAGCAGCTTGCGACAGAATTCCTACGAGCAGTACTTC.

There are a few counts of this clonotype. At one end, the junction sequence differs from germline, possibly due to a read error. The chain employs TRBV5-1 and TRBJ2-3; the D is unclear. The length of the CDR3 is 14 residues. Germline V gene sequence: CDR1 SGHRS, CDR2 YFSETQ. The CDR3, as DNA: TGTGCCAGCAGTCTTGTCGGTATACAAGATACGCAGTATTTT. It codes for CASSLVGIQDTQYF.

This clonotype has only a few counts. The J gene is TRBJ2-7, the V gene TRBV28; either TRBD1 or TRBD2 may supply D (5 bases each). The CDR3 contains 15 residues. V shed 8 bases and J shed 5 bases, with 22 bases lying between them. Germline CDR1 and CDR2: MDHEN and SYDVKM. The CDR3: CASQGSPGTKDEQYF. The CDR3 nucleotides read TGTGCCAGCCAAGGCTCCCCTGGGACGAAGGACGAGCAGTACTTC.

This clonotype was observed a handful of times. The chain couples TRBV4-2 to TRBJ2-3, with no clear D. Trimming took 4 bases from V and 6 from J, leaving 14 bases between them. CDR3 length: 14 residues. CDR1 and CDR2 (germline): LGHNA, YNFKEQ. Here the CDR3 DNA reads TGTGCCAGCAGCCCCTCCATTGAGGAGGATACGCAGTATTTT. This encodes CASSPSIEEDTQYF.

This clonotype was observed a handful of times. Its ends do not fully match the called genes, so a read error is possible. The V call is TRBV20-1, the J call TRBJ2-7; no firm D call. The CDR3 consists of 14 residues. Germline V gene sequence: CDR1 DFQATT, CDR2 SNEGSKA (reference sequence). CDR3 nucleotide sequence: TGCAGTGCTCGAGACGAGAGTTGGATTTACGAGCAGTACTTC. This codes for CSARDESWIYEQYF.

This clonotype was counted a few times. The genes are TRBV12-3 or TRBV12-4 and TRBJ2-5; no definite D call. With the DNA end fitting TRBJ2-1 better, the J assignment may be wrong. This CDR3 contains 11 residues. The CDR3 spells CASAPRNEQFF. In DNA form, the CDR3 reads TGTGCCAGCGCTCCGAGGAATGAGCAGTTCTTC.

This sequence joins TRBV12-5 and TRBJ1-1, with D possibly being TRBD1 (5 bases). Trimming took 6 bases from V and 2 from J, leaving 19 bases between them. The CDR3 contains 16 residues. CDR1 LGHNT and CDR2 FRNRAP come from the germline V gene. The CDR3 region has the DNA TGTGCTAGTGGGCCCCCCCGGGGGGGAGGCAACACTGAAGCTTTCTTT. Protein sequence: CASGPPRGGGNTEAFF.